A selection of T cell receptor beta chains follows, all from one sample in a study of cytomegalovirus exposure and HLA in healthy donors. Here immunoSEQ multiplex PCR was the method, and the copy in TCRdb shows in-frame clones only, minus some. The repertoire holds some 100,000 clones, with around nine tenths as singletons. Sequenced: PBMCs. The receptors were gathered from a woman aged 18-29 years in good health and CMV-seronegative. Each CDR3 is given with its conserved first and last residue. The D gene is left open where the match is weak. Rows may omit the clone size; those that give it use once, few, many or a size class.

abundance	v_gene	d_gene	j_gene	CDR3nt	CDR3aa
.	TRBV9	.	TRBJ1-4	TGTGCCAGCAGCGTAGCCGGGAAGTCGGGAGAAAAACTGTTTTTT	CASSVAGKSGEKLFF
.	TRBV29-1	TRBD1	TRBJ2-7	TGCAGCGTTTGGACAGGGACGCGTGAGCAGTACTTC	CSVWTGTREQYF
.	TRBV27	.	TRBJ1-1	TGTGCCAGCAGTTTTAGACAACTCATGAACACTGAAGCTTTCTTT	CASSFRQLMNTEAFF
once	TRBV6-1	.	TRBJ1-5	TGTGCCAGCAGTGCCAGGGTAATAGTCCAGCCCCAGCATTTT	CASSARVIVQPQHF
.	TRBV4-2	TRBD2	TRBJ2-7	TGTGCCAGCAGCTCCCGGGGACTAGACTCGTACGAGCAGTACTTC	CASSSRGLDSYEQYF
.	TRBV30	.	TRBJ1-2	TGTGCCTGGCGGCGGAATATCTATGGCTACACCTTC	CAWRRNIYGYTF
few	TRBV7-9	.	TRBJ2-7	TGTGCCAGCAGCTCCACCAGGGGGGTAGTCGTCTACGAGCAGTACTTC	CASSSTRGVVVYEQYF
.	TRBV7-9	.	TRBJ2-7	TGTGCCAGCAGCCCCGTTCGGGTATTCAAGGACGAGCAGTACTTC	CASSPVRVFKDEQYF
.	TRBV28	.	TRBJ1-5	TGTGCCAGCCATATAGGGGGGGAGTTTAAGCCCCAGCATTTT	CASHIGGEFKPQHF
once	TRBV28	TRBD1	TRBJ2-1	TGTGCCAGCAGCGCAGGGACAGGGGTTCCCTACAATGAGCAGTTCTTC	CASSAGTGVPYNEQFF
.	TRBV5-4	TRBD2	TRBJ2-7	TGTGCCAGCAGTGTACTAGCGGGGGACCGCGAGCAGTACTTC	CASSVLAGDREQYF
.	TRBV5-6	TRBD2	TRBJ2-5	TGTGCCAGCAGCACAGTGACTAGCGGCCAAGAGACCCAGTACTTC	CASSTVTSGQETQYF
.	TRBV9	.	TRBJ1-1	TGTGCCAGCAGCGTAGATGGAGGGTCAGGTGGGTTGCCTGAAGCTTTCTTT	CASSVDGGSGGLPEAFF
.	TRBV10-3	.	TRBJ2-5	TGTGCCATCAGTGAGTCAGCTCGAGGGGAGACCCAGTACTTC	CAISESARGETQYF
once	TRBV7-2	TRBD2	TRBJ2-3	TGTGCCAGCAGCTCACCTAGCGGGAGGAGCGGGGGGGATACGCAGTATTTT	CASSSPSGRSGGDTQYF
.	TRBV21-1	.	TRBJ2-7	TGTGCCAGCAGCAGAAAAGACAGGGGTCCCTCCTACGAGCAGTACTTC	CASSRKDRGPSYEQYF
.	TRBV9	.	TRBJ2-3	TGTGCCAGCAGCCGCTCAGGGGCGCCTGAAACGGATACGCAGTATTTT	CASSRSGAPETDTQYF
.	TRBV6-4	TRBD1	TRBJ1-2	TGTGCCAGCAGTGACGTGAGGGGACAGTGGCCCCACTATGGCTACACCTTC	CASSDVRGQWPHYGYTF
.	TRBV5-6	.	TRBJ2-5	TGTGCCAGCAGTCCGGCTAGGAAAGAGACCCAGTACTTC	CASSPARKETQYF
.	TRBV4-3	.	TRBJ1-1	TGCGCCAGCAGCCAAGGGGCAGGGGTAACTGAAGCTTTCTTT	CASSQGAGVTEAFF
.	TRBV30	.	TRBJ2-7	TGTGCCTGGACAGGGGGGCCCTACGAGCAGTACTTC	CAWTGGPYEQYF
.	TRBV13	.	TRBJ2-4	TGTGCCAGCAGCCCGGGAAAAGCCAAAAACATTCAGTACTTC	CASSPGKAKNIQYF
few	TRBV4-1	TRBD1	TRBJ1-5	TGCGCCAGCAGCGCACAGGGGGTGGTGGGCAATCAGCCCCAGCATTTT	CASSAQGVVGNQPQHF
.	TRBV11-2	.	TRBJ1-3	TGTGCCAGCAGCCCCGACAGCTCTGGAAACACCATATATTTT	CASSPDSSGNTIYF
.	TRBV4-1	TRBD2	TRBJ2-7	TGCGCCAGCAGCCAATCCGGGACTATACCCTACGAGCAGTACTTC	CASSQSGTIPYEQYF
.	TRBV7-3	.	TRBJ1-1	TGTGCCAGCAGCGTTGACGGGGGAAACACTGAAGCTTTCTTT	CASSVDGGNTEAFF
.	TRBV25-1	.	TRBJ2-3	TGTGCCAGCAGCCCCCTAGGAGGGTCAGATACGCAGTATTTT	CASSPLGGSDTQYF
.	TRBV5-6	.	TRBJ1-5	TGTGCCAGCACGCCCTTCAGGGTTAGCAATCAGCCCCAGCATTTT	CASTPFRVSNQPQHF
.	TRBV4-1	.	TRBJ1-1	TGCGCCAGCAGCCAAGTGGCCGGGACAAGGGACCTTGAAGCTTTCTTT	CASSQVAGTRDLEAFF
.	TRBV28	.	TRBJ1-5	TGTGCCAGCAGGGACAGTTATAGCAATCAGCCCCAGCATTTT	CASRDSYSNQPQHF
.	TRBV13	.	TRBJ1-1	TGTGCCAGCAGCTTCCAAACGGTGAACACTGAAGCTTTCTTT	CASSFQTVNTEAFF
.	TRBV20-1	.	TRBJ2-7	TGCAGTGCGCCCCGCAGCTACGAGCAGTACTTC	CSAPRSYEQYF
.	TRBV6-1	TRBD1	TRBJ2-5	TGTGCCAGCAGTGGGAACAGGGGGCAAGAGACCCAGTACTTC	CASSGNRGQETQYF
.	TRBV5-1	.	TRBJ2-7	TGCGCCAGCAGCTTGGAGTGGCAAGCCTACGAGCAGTACTTC	CASSLEWQAYEQYF
.	TRBV19	.	TRBJ1-5	TGTGCCAGTAGTATAGATCCCACCGTGACAGTCTATAGCAATCAGCCCCAGCATTTT	CASSIDPTVTVYSNQPQHF
.	TRBV7-6	TRBD1	TRBJ1-2	TGTGCCAGCAGCTTAGCCCCACCCCAGGACAGGGGAGGGTATGGCTACACCTTC	CASSLAPPQDRGGYGYTF
.	TRBV5-4	TRBD1	TRBJ1-1	TGTGCCAGCACCATTGGACAGGGGCTTGAAGCTTTCTTT	CASTIGQGLEAFF
.	TRBV19	TRBD1	TRBJ2-7	TGTGCCATACCGGGACAGGGCGGCCACGAGCAGTACTTC	CAIPGQGGHEQYF
.	TRBV28	TRBD1	TRBJ2-5	TGTGCCAGCAGTTTCCCTCGACAGGGGCGGACTGCGACCCAGTACTTC	CASSFPRQGRTATQYF
.	TRBV2	TRBD1	TRBJ1-3	TGTGCCGGGGACAGGGGAGTATCTGGAAACACCATATATTTT	CAGDRGVSGNTIYF
.	TRBV27	.	TRBJ1-5	TGTGCCAGCAGTTTACAGTTCAATCAGCCCCAGCATTTT	CASSLQFNQPQHF
once	TRBV10-3	.	TRBJ2-3	TGTGCCATCAGAGAGCAGGGAAGGACAGATACGCAGTATTTT	CAIREQGRTDTQYF
.	TRBV27	TRBD2	TRBJ2-3	TGTGCCAGCAGTCCGTTAATGGGTAGCGGGAGGGAGGGTGCAGATACGCAGTATTTT	CASSPLMGSGREGADTQYF
.	TRBV4-2	.	TRBJ2-5	TGTGCCAGCAGCCAAGATAGAACAGGGCACGAGACCCAGTACTTC	CASSQDRTGHETQYF
.	TRBV6-1	TRBD2	TRBJ2-3	TGTGCCAGCAAGGGAGGGCCAAGCACAGATACGCAGTATTTT	CASKGGPSTDTQYF
.	TRBV9	TRBD1	TRBJ1-1	TGTGCCAGCAGCCTCTTAGACAGGGGGAGTACTGAAGCTTTCTTT	CASSLLDRGSTEAFF
few	TRBV9	.	TRBJ1-2	TGTGCCAGCAGCGTAGGGGGAGCTAACTATGGCTACACCTTC	CASSVGGANYGYTF